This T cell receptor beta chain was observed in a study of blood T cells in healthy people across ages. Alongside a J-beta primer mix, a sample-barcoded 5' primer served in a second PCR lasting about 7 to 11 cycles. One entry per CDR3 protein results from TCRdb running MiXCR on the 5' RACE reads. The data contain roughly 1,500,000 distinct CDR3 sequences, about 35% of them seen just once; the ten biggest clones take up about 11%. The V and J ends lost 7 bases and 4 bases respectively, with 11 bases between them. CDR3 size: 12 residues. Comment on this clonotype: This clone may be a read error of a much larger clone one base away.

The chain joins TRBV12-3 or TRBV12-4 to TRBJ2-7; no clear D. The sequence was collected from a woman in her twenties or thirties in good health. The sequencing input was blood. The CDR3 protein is CASNLLNYEQYF. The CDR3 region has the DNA TGTGCCAGCAACCTACTGAATTACGAGCAGTACTTC.